Shown below are 5 T cell receptor beta chains from a single sample sequenced in a study of blood T cell repertoires in COVID-19. Assay used: immunoSEQ multiplex PCR; TCRdb lists only in-frame clones, some missing. Of under 130,000 clones in the sample, about 88% were seen once. The sample consisted of peripheral blood. The receptors here all came from a human donor in a cohort sampled during active COVID-19.

Details on this clone: The same CDR3 is also encoded by other DNA sequences in this sample. The V call is TRBV4-1, the J call TRBJ1-2, with D unresolved. Trimming cost V 1 base and J 7 bases, with 4 bases left between them. From germline, CDR1 is MGHRA and CDR2 YSYEKL. This CDR3 has 11 residues. The CDR3 bases are TGCGCCAGCAGCCAAGGACTTGGCTACACCTTC. This encodes CASSQGLGYTF.

This clone appeared a few times. The V and J genes are TRBV7-7 and TRBJ2-2, with D possibly TRBD2 on 5 matching bases. CDR1 and CDR2 from the germline V gene are SSHAT and FNYEAQ (reference sequence). The length of the CDR3 is 15 residues. V was clipped by 1 base and J by 5 bases, with 11 bases between them. In nucleotides, the CDR3 is TGTGCCAGCAGCTTAGGGGTGGGGAGTACCGGGGAGCTGTTTTTT. It encodes CASSLGVGSTGELFF. Combining the CDR3 with reference TRBV7-7 and TRBJ2-2 gives the whole variable domain GAGVSQSPRYKVTKRGQDVTLRCDPISSHATLYWYQQALGQGPEFLTYFNYEAQPDKSGLPSDRFSAERPEGSISTLTIQRTEQRDSAMYRCASSLGVGSTGELFFGEGSRLTVL.

V gene TRBV18 combines with J gene TRBJ1-2; no firm D call. Looked up from germline, CDR1 is KGHSH and CDR2 is LQKENI. Trimming cost V 3 bases and J 6 bases, with 20 bases left between them. This CDR3 spans 16 amino acids. This chain's CDR3 is CASSPGDKWEGNGYTF. The CDR3 region has the DNA TGTGCCAGCTCACCGGGAGACAAATGGGAAGGAAATGGCTACACCTTC.

The chain uses TRBV2 and TRBJ1-2; TRBD1 aligns across 8 bases. The germline V gene has CDR1 SNHLY and CDR2 FYNNEI. V trimming: 2 bases; J trimming: 2 bases; junction bases outside the gene matches: 16. The CDR3 covers 19 residues. As DNA, the CDR3 is TGTGCCAGCAGTGAATGGCGAACAGGGGGTGTAGGCTCAAACTATGGCTACACCTTC. Protein sequence: CASSEWRTGGVGSNYGYTF. Full variable domain (rest looked up from reference TRBV2 and TRBJ1-2): EPEVTQTPSHQVTQMGQEVILRCVPISNHLYFYWYRQILGQKVEFLVSFYNNEISEKSEIFDDQFSVERPDGSNFTLKIRSTKLEDSAMYFCASSEWRTGGVGSNYGYTFGSGTRLTVV.

In DNA form, the CDR3 reads TGTGCCAGCAGCGGGGGGCCCCACAATGAGCAGTTCTTC. Translated: CASSGGPHNEQFF. The chain links TRBV9 to TRBJ2-1; tentative D call: TRBD1 (6 bases). CDR1 and CDR2 (germline): SGDLS, YYNGEE. Trimming left V 3 bases short and J 5 bases short, with 9 bases between. The CDR3 loop spans 13 amino acids.